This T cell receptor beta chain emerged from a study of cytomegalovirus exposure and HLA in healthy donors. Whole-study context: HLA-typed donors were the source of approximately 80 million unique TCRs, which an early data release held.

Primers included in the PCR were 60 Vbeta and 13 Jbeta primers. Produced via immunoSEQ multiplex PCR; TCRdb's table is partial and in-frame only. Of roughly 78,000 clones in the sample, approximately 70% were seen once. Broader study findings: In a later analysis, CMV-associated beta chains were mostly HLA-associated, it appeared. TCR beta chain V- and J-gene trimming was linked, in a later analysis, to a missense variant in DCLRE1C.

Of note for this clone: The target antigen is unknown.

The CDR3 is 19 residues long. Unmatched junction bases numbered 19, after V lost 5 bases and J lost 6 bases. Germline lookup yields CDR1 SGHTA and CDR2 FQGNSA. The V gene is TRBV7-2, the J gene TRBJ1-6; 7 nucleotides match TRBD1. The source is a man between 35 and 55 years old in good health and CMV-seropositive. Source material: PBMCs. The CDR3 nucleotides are TGTGCCAGCAGCCAAGAGGTAGGCGGTCGACAGGGAATTAATTCACCCCTCCACTTT. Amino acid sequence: CASSQEVGGRQGINSPLHF.